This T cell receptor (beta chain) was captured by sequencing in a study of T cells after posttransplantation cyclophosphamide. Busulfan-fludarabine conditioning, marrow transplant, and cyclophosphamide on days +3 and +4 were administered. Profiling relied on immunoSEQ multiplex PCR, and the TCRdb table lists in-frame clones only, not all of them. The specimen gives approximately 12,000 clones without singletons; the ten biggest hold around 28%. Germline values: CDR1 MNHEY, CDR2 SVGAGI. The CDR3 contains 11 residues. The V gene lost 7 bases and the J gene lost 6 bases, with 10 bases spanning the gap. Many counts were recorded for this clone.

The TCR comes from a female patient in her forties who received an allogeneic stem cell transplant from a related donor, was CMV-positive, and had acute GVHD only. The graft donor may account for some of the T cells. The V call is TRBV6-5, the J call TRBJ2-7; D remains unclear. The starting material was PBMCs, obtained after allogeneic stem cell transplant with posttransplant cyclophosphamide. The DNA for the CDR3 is TGTGCCAGCACATCAGGCTCCGAGCAGTACTTC. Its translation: CASTSGSEQYF.